This TCR beta chain was recorded in a study of cytomegalovirus exposure and HLA in healthy donors. PCR employed 60 Vbeta and 13 Jbeta primers. Clones were read by immunoSEQ multiplex PCR, and TCRdb kept only the in-frame ones, dropping some. This sample has fewer than 130,000 clones; roughly three quarters occur once, and the top ten carry around 6.6%. Between the trimmed V and J ends, which lost 2 bases and 14 bases, there was a span of 12 bases. CDR3 size: 11 residues. CDR1 and CDR2 from the germline V gene are MNHNY and SVGAGI (reference sequence). Each donor was nominally healthy when sampled (though unrecorded immune exposures were likely).

V is TRBV6-6 and J is TRBJ1-2, with no clear D. This TCR came from a man in his thirties or forties in good health and CMV-seropositive. The sequencing sample was made of PBMCs. The CDR3 is CASSYGGQQTF. DNA for the CDR3: TGTGCCAGCAGTTACGGCGGGCAGCAAACCTTC.